The 16 T cell receptor beta chains below were found in one sample sequenced in a study of cytomegalovirus exposure and HLA in healthy donors. PCR involved 60 Vbeta and 13 Jbeta primers. TCRdb's copy holds only in-frame clones and misses some; the assay was immunoSEQ multiplex PCR. With 200,000 to 250,000 clones in the sample, the ten largest clones hold more than 0.95%. Input material: PBMCs. These receptors were obtained from a girl aged 2 to 9 in good health and CMV-seropositive.

This chain connects TRBV7-2 to TRBJ2-7; 8 positions match TRBD1. V was clipped by 2 bases and J by 1 base; unmatched bases: 7. Germline loops: CDR1 SGHTA, CDR2 FQGNSA. CDR3 size: 16 residues. The CDR3 coding sequence is TGTGCCAGCAGCTTATCTACGGACAGGGCGTCCTACGAGCAGTACTTC. Translating it yields CASSLSTDRASYEQYF.

V usage is TRBV2 and J usage is TRBJ2-1; D may be TRBD1 (6 bases). Deletions cut 6 bases from V and 5 bases from J, with 20 bases between. CDR3 length equals 16 residues. Germline-derived CDR1 and CDR2 are SNHLY and FYNNEI. The CDR3 region has the DNA TGTGCCAGCAGAGAACGTTTTCAGGGGTCCCACAATGAGCAGTTCTTC. As protein: CASRERFQGSHNEQFF.

This sequence joins TRBV27 and TRBJ1-3; D is uncertain. Per the germline V gene, CDR1 is MNHEY and CDR2 is SMNVEV (reference sequence). This CDR3 is built from 15 residues. V was cut by 6 bases and J by 0 bases, with 12 bases left in between. The CDR3, as DNA: TGTGCCAGCAGACCTACCGGGAGCTCTGGAAACACCATATATTTT. Its protein product is CASRPTGSSGNTIYF.

The chain has TRBV7-8 and TRBJ2-1, with 8 bases fitting TRBD2. Germline values: CDR1 SGHVS, CDR2 FQNEAQ. With V trimmed by 4 bases and J by 3 bases, 8 bases remained unmatched. This CDR3 comprises 16 residues. For the CDR3, the DNA is TGTGCCAGCAGCTCCTGGGGGCTAGCGGGCTACAATGAGCAGTTCTTC. It translates to CASSSWGLAGYNEQFF.

The CDR3 DNA sequence: TGTGCCAGCAGTTACCACCTAGGACAAAACACCGGGGAGCTGTTTTTT. Encoded protein: CASSYHLGQNTGELFF. This chain uses TRBV27 with TRBJ2-2, with a tentative D call TRBD1 (5 bases). Trimming removed 4 bases at V and 2 bases at J, with 14 bases between. This CDR3 region has 16 residues. Germline V CDR1 and CDR2: MNHEY, SMNVEV (reference sequence).

The genes are TRBV28 and TRBJ1-1; D ambiguous. The ends were cut back, 0 bases at V and 0 bases at J, with 8 bases in the middle. The germline gives CDR1 MDHEN, CDR2 SYDVKM. The CDR3 totals 15 residues. CDR3 DNA: TGTGCCAGCAGTTTATGGACTCGGTTGAACACTGAAGCTTTCTTT. The encoded protein is CASSLWTRLNTEAFF.

The J gene is TRBJ1-1, the V gene TRBV28, with 7 positions matching TRBD1. The length of the CDR3 is 16 residues. V gave up 1 base and J gave up 0 bases; unmatched junction bases: 5. Germline loops: CDR1 MDHEN, CDR2 SYDVKM. CDR3 residues: CASSLSPQGVNTEAFF. CDR3 coding DNA: TGTGCCAGCAGTTTATCCCCCCAGGGGGTGAACACTGAAGCTTTCTTT. Variable domain in full (rest from reference TRBV28 and TRBJ1-1): DVKVTQSSRYLVKRTGEKVFLECVQDMDHENMFWYRQDPGLGLRLIYFSYDVKMKEKGDIPEGYSVSREKKERFSLILESASTNQTSMYLCASSLSPQGVNTEAFFGQGTRLTVV.

V gene TRBV19 combines with J gene TRBJ2-3, with D perhaps matching TRBD2 (6 bases). The CDR3 sequence is 16 residues long. V was pared by 3 bases and J by 1 base, with 14 bases between. Germline V gives CDR1 LNHDA, CDR2 SQIVND (reference sequence). The chain's CDR3 is CASSMLRDRRTDTQYF. CDR3 DNA: TGTGCCAGTAGTATGCTGCGGGATAGACGCACAGATACGCAGTATTTT.

The chain employs TRBV7-9 and TRBJ2-1; TRBD2 matches at 10 bases. The V gene's germline CDR1 is SEHNR and CDR2 FQNEAQ (reference sequence). This CDR3 comprises 15 residues. V lost 3 bases to trimming and J lost 6 bases; unmatched junction nucleotides: 5. DNA of the CDR3: TGTGCCAGCAGCTTTCAAGCGGGAGGGCCCAATGAGCAGTTCTTC. Protein: CASSFQAGGPNEQFF.

The chain combines TRBV21-1 with TRBJ1-2; the DNA was not compared with TRBD1, the D call given in the table. TRBV21-1 is assigned pseudogene status. The CDR3 runs to 14 residues. CDR3 sequence (DNA): TGTGCCGGCCTACAGCAAAAGGGGAACTATGGCTACACCTTC. Its translation: CAGLQQKGNYGYTF.

The V gene is TRBV7-9, the J gene TRBJ2-5, with D maybe TRBD1 (5 bases). The J call may be mistaken, given a closer DNA end match to TRBJ2-7. This CDR3 has 14 residues. Germline values: CDR1 SEHNR, CDR2 FQNEAQ (reference sequence). The CDR3 here is CASSGASAPYEQYF. In DNA, the CDR3 is TGTGCCAGCAGCGGGGCCTCAGCACCATACGAGCAGTACTTC.

The genes are TRBV19 and TRBJ2-3; D remains unclear. Germline CDR1 reads LNHDA; CDR2 reads SQIVND (reference sequence). The CDR3 has 17 amino acids. Trimming left V 3 bases short and J 2 bases short, with 18 bases between. The CDR3 nucleotides are TGTGCCAGTAGTATCAACCGGAGTCCCGCCCCCACAGATACGCAGTATTTT. Translation gives CASSINRSPAPTDTQYF.

The V gene is TRBV29-1, the J gene TRBJ2-1; tentative D call: TRBD1 (6 bases). The CDR3 is made up of 13 amino acids. Germline CDR1 SQVTM, CDR2 ANQGSEA. CDR3 region: CTASSGHYNEQFF. The CDR3 nucleotides are TGCACCGCGTCATCGGGACACTACAATGAGCAGTTCTTC.

This chain joins TRBV2 and TRBJ2-7, with D maybe TRBD1 (5 bases). CDR3 length equals 12 residues. Looked up from germline, CDR1 is SNHLY and CDR2 is FYNNEI. V shed 6 bases and J shed 4 bases, with 10 bases lying between them. Here the CDR3 reads CASRVAGYEQYF. CDR3 DNA: TGTGCCAGCAGGGTGGCAGGGTACGAGCAGTACTTC.

This chain joins TRBV28 and TRBJ2-1; D possibly corresponds to TRBD2 (5 bases). CDR3 length: 17 residues. Germline V gene lookup returns CDR1 MDHEN and CDR2 SYDVKM. V shed 7 bases and J shed 0 bases, with 19 bases lying between them. In DNA, the CDR3 is TGTGCCAGCACGTCATCTGGGGAGCGGAGCTCCTACAATGAGCAGTTCTTC. Translated: CASTSSGERSSYNEQFF.

V gene TRBV30 combines with J gene TRBJ1-5, with a tentative D call TRBD1 (5 bases). V gave up 0 bases and J gave up 7 bases, with 22 bases separating them. Looked up from germline, CDR1 is GTSNPN and CDR2 is SVGIG (reference sequence). This CDR3 is built from 17 residues. Written as DNA, the CDR3 is TGTGCCTGGAGTGTTGGCAGGGAGGGTCAAGTGGAGCAGCCCCAGCATTTT. Amino acids: CAWSVGREGQVEQPQHF.